Listed below are T cell receptor beta chains from one sample, sequenced in a study of cytomegalovirus exposure and HLA in healthy donors. Data came from immunoSEQ multiplex PCR; TCRdb stores just in-frame clones and leaves some out. The profile shows approximately 190,000 clones, 82% of them singletons. The sample comprised PBMCs. The origin of the receptors is a woman between 18 and 30 years old in good health and CMV-seronegative. Both conserved end residues are part of each CDR3. The D gene is left open where the match is weak. Clone size, where shown, is once, few, many, or a class for clones that have expanded.

CASSYGQATETQYF TGTGCCAGCAGTTACGGACAGGCAACGGAGACCCAGTACTTC 14 once TRBJ2-5 TRBV6-5 TRBD1
CASATPPSSFNTQYF TGTGCCAGCGCCACCCCGCCTAGCAGTTTTAATACGCAGTATTTT 15 . TRBJ2-3 TRBV28 .
CASSASGTRDYNEQFF TGTGCCAGCAGCGCATCCGGGACTAGGGACTACAATGAGCAGTTCTTC 16 . TRBJ2-1 TRBV9 TRBD2
CAWSGGTGARTEAFF TGTGCCTGGAGTGGAGGGACAGGGGCGAGGACTGAAGCTTTCTTT 15 . TRBJ1-1 TRBV30 TRBD1
CASSSTRLAEYQETQYF TGTGCCAGCAGCTCGACCCGACTAGCGGAGTACCAAGAGACCCAGTACTTC 17 . TRBJ2-5 TRBV13 TRBD2
CATSRDIRGSSYEQYF TGTGCCACCAGCAGAGATATCCGGGGGAGCTCCTACGAGCAGTACTTC 16 . TRBJ2-7 TRBV15 .
CASSPGGAGTGELFF TGTGCCAGCAGCCCGGGGGGGGCGGGGACCGGGGAGCTGTTTTTT 15 . TRBJ2-2 TRBV5-4 TRBD2
CASSLSISRGPQPQHF TGTGCCAGCAGTTTATCGATAAGCAGGGGGCCTCAGCCCCAGCATTTT 16 . TRBJ1-5 TRBV27 TRBD1
CASSLLGGTPYEQYF TGTGCCAGCAGCTTACTGGGGGGGACTCCCTACGAGCAGTACTTC 15 . TRBJ2-7 TRBV7-9 TRBD2
CASSDRGGREYQPQHF TGTGCCAGCAGTGATCGGGGGGGCAGGGAGTACCAGCCCCAGCATTTT 16 . TRBJ1-5 TRBV25-1 .
CASSSDRGGYNEQFF TGTGCCAGCAGCTCTGACAGGGGAGGATACAATGAGCAGTTCTTC 15 . TRBJ2-1 TRBV7-2 TRBD1
CASSLSYNEQFF TGTGCCAGCAGCCTCTCCTACAATGAGCAGTTCTTC 12 . TRBJ2-1 TRBV25-1 .
CAWGRSGANEQFF TGTGCCTGGGGCCGATCCGGAGCTAATGAGCAGTTCTTC 13 . TRBJ2-1 TRBV30 .
CAWSIGGASGANVLTF TGTGCCTGGAGTATTGGGGGGGCGTCTGGGGCCAACGTCCTGACTTTC 16 . TRBJ2-6 TRBV30 .
CASSLGGGAYNEQFF TGTGCCAGCAGTTTGGGAGGAGGTGCCTACAATGAGCAGTTCTTC 15 . TRBJ2-1 TRBV28 .
CASSLAGTGTGSGEQYF TGTGCCAGCAGCTTAGCAGGAACCGGGACAGGGTCGGGCGAGCAGTACTTC 17 once TRBJ2-7 TRBV7-6 TRBD1
CASSESRVVLVAGELFF TGTGCCAGCAGTGAATCTCGGGTAGTATTGGTTGCCGGGGAGCTGTTTTTT 17 . TRBJ2-2 TRBV6-1 .
CASSFRRQGASYEQYF TGTGCCAGCAGCTTTCGACGACAGGGGGCTTCCTACGAGCAGTACTTC 16 . TRBJ2-7 TRBV5-8 TRBD1
CASSLSLLAGGGEQFF TGTGCCAGCAGCTTAAGCCTCCTAGCGGGAGGGGGTGAGCAGTTCTTC 16 . TRBJ2-1 TRBV7-9 TRBD2
CASSYSSGGGTDTQYF TGTGCCAGCAGTTACTCGAGCGGTGGCGGCACAGATACGCAGTATTTT 16 few TRBJ2-3 TRBV6-6 .
CASSQQAFTDTQYF TGTGCCAGCTCACAACAGGCATTCACAGATACGCAGTATTTT 14 . TRBJ2-3 TRBV18 .
CASSSQGEFDHGYTF TGTGCCAGCAGCTCACAGGGGGAATTCGACCATGGCTACACCTTC 15 . TRBJ1-2 TRBV7-9 TRBD1
CASSLDLTNEQFF TGTGCCAGCAGCTTAGATCTAACCAATGAGCAGTTCTTC 13 once TRBJ2-1 TRBV7-2 .
CASSLMGQAYGYTF TGTGCCAGCAGTCTTATGGGACAGGCCTATGGCTACACCTTC 14 . TRBJ1-2 TRBV11-2 TRBD1
CASSGGGPGINTEAFF TGTGCCAGCAGCGGAGGGGGCCCAGGGATTAACACTGAAGCTTTCTTT 16 . TRBJ1-1 TRBV7-9 TRBD1
CASRPKTQSNQPQHF TGTGCCAGCAGACCAAAAACACAGAGCAATCAGCCCCAGCATTTT 15 . TRBJ1-5 TRBV6-1 .
CANLWTGENNEQFF TGCGCCAACCTATGGACAGGGGAAAACAATGAGCAGTTCTTC 14 . TRBJ2-1 TRBV23-1 TRBD1
CASSFVGVSTEAFF TGTGCCAGCAGTTTTGTGGGCGTCAGCACTGAAGCTTTCTTT 14 . TRBJ1-1 TRBV27 .
CASTPDRGYQPQHF TGTGCCAGTACCCCGGACAGGGGATATCAGCCCCAGCATTTT 14 few TRBJ1-5 TRBV19 TRBD1
CAGEAETQYF TGTGCCGGGGAGGCAGAGACCCAGTACTTC 10 . TRBJ2-5 TRBV7-9 .
CASKGSRNTGELFF TGTGCCAGCAAGGGGTCCCGGAACACCGGGGAGCTGTTTTTT 14 . TRBJ2-2 TRBV2 .
CASSEDRGVYEQYF TGTGCCAGCAGTGAAGACAGGGGGGTCTACGAGCAGTACTTC 14 . TRBJ2-7 TRBV2 TRBD1
CASSPKGGNNSPLHF TGTGCCAGCTCACCAAAAGGGGGAAATAATTCACCCCTCCACTTT 15 once TRBJ1-6 TRBV18 .
CASSWTSVSYEQYF TGTGCCAGCAGCTGGACTAGCGTCTCCTACGAGCAGTACTTC 14 . TRBJ2-7 TRBV27 TRBD2
CASSSGLAGGNEQFF TGTGCCAGCAGCTCGGGACTAGCGGGGGGCAATGAGCAGTTCTTC 15 . TRBJ2-1 TRBV11-3 TRBD2
CASSGGQGKTGELFF TGTGCCAGCAGCGGGGGACAGGGCAAGACCGGGGAGCTGTTTTTT 15 . TRBJ2-2 TRBV9 TRBD1
CASRGQGAFQPQHF TGTGCCAGCAGGGGACAGGGTGCGTTTCAGCCCCAGCATTTT 14 . TRBJ1-5 TRBV28 TRBD1
CASSERAGGFNEQFF TGTGCCAGCAGTGAGCGAGCGGGGGGCTTTAATGAGCAGTTCTTC 15 few TRBJ2-1 TRBV2 TRBD2
CASSRGSNYGYTF TGTGCCAGCAGTAGGGGGAGTAACTATGGCTACACCTTC 13 few TRBJ1-2 TRBV5-6 .
CASSLQASSYNSPLHF TGCGCCAGCAGCTTACAGGCGTCCTCCTATAATTCACCCCTCCACTTT 16 . TRBJ1-6 TRBV5-1 .
CASSGGDRGYEQYF TGTGCCAGCAGCGGAGGAGACAGGGGATACGAGCAGTACTTC 14 . TRBJ2-7 TRBV5-6 TRBD1
CASSLSPPNEQYF TGTGCCAGCAGTTTATCCCCCCCAAACGAGCAGTACTTC 13 . TRBJ2-7 TRBV27 .
CASSYRGTGNQPQHF TGTGCCAGCAGTTACCGAGGGACAGGGAATCAGCCCCAGCATTTT 15 . TRBJ1-5 TRBV6-5 TRBD1
CAISALDEKLFF TGTGCCATCAGTGCCCTAGATGAAAAACTGTTTTTT 12 once TRBJ1-4 TRBV10-3 .
CASRFPGQGGYGYTF TGTGCCAGCAGATTTCCGGGACAGGGAGGCTATGGCTACACCTTC 15 . TRBJ1-2 TRBV28 TRBD1
CASGLSSNQPQHF TGTGCCAGCGGACTCAGTAGCAATCAGCCCCAGCATTTT 13 . TRBJ1-5 TRBV27 .
CASSDFDRLGEQYF TGTGCCAGCAGCGACTTCGACAGGCTGGGCGAGCAGTACTTC 14 . TRBJ2-7 TRBV5-4 .
CAGLPRGSNNEQFF TGTGCCGGACTTCCTCGAGGGAGCAACAATGAGCAGTTCTTC 14 . TRBJ2-1 TRBV7-9 .
CASSSRAPAGDNEQFF TGTGCCAGCTCATCCAGGGCTCCAGCGGGGGACAATGAGCAGTTCTTC 16 . TRBJ2-1 TRBV18 TRBD2
CASSYGQGLKDEQYF TGTGCCAGCAGCTACGGTCAGGGGTTGAAGGACGAGCAGTACTTC 15 . TRBJ2-7 TRBV5-4 .
CSVPGTESNQPQHF TGCAGCGTTCCCGGGACAGAGAGCAATCAGCCCCAGCATTTT 14 few TRBJ1-5 TRBV29-1 TRBD1
CASSLEQGGTQYF TGTGCCAGCAGCTTAGAACAGGGGGGGACCCAGTACTTC 13 once TRBJ2-5 TRBV11-3 TRBD1